This T cell receptor (beta chain) comes out of a study of T-cell reconstitution after alpha-beta-depleted transplantation in children. Unique molecular identifiers were used in preparing the TCRbeta library. MiXCR, applied by TCRdb to the PCR reads, yields one record per CDR3 protein. The sample lists over 200,000 distinct CDR3 sequences, around 9.5% occurring once. This clonotype was detected a few times. The CDR3 covers 13 residues. V was clipped by 3 bases and J by 5 bases, with 8 bases between them. This TCR came from a human donor who donated a stem cell graft to a child with acute lymphoblastic leukemia. The rearrangement links TRBV12-3 or TRBV12-4 to TRBJ2-1; no definite D call. The specimen was PBMCs from the stem cell graft donor, collected from the stem cell graft. CDR3 nucleotides: TGTGCCAGCAGTTTCGACCAGCACAATGAGCAGTTCTTC. Its protein is CASSFDQHNEQFF.